This is a list of T cell receptor beta chains from one sample in a study of cytomegalovirus exposure and HLA in healthy donors. The method was immunoSEQ multiplex PCR; TCRdb's version includes in-frame clones alone and lacks a portion of them. The sample has 150,000 to 200,000 clones, roughly 60% seen once. The sample taken for sequencing was PBMCs. These receptors were collected from a man aged 35-49 years in good health and CMV-seronegative. Each CDR3 is given with its conserved first and last residue. The order of the fields is clone size, J gene, CDR3 length, V gene, CDR3 protein. Clone sizes are given selectively: once, few, many, or a class where the clone is expanded.

NA TRBJ1-2 15 TRBV14 CASSQDLTGNYGYTF
NA TRBJ2-3 13 TRBV7-8 CASSSRLTDTQYF
once TRBJ2-2 12 TRBV2 CASRTLTGELFF
NA TRBJ1-2 11 TRBV6-1 CASTRGYGYTF
NA TRBJ2-3 15 TRBV7-2 CASSFSGQKTDTQYF
once TRBJ2-3 14 TRBV6-1 CASSYSGGADTQYF
few TRBJ2-7 15 TRBV10-3 CAISESESSGYEQYF
NA TRBJ2-7 13 TRBV6-5 CASSRPGSYEQYF
NA TRBJ2-3 15 TRBV29-1 CSVEDRPSGVGTQYF
NA TRBJ2-2 18 TRBV18 CASSPRVQGTGSTGELFF
NA TRBJ2-7 12 TRBV5-1 CASSFRGHEQYF
NA TRBJ2-6 17 TRBV7-9 CASSPQTGRSGANVLTF
NA TRBJ1-1 13 TRBV10-2 CATARGANTEAFF
NA TRBJ2-1 14 TRBV29-1 CSALSSGSYNEQFF
few TRBJ2-3 15 TRBV11-2 CASSLGALGADTQYF
NA TRBJ2-3 16 TRBV4-3 CASSQDLAGSTDTQYF
few TRBJ2-5 15 TRBV29-1 CSVGGTGGFLETQYF
NA TRBJ2-4 16 TRBV5-1 CASSLNQRPGVDIQYF
NA TRBJ2-5 15 TRBV29-1 CSVPSPAGDQETQYF
NA TRBJ1-5 15 TRBV4-1 CASSQGQSSNQPQHF
few TRBJ2-2 16 TRBV5-1 CASSPGRGTDTGELFF